This TCR beta chain derives from a study of long-term antiretroviral therapy in people with HIV (dated 2022 in TCRdb). In the study overall: The earliest samples were collected about a decade before the 2015 WHO recommendation for immediate ART, when ART was typically delayed until CD4 counts fell. A total of about 180 cryopreserved PBMC samples were contributed to the cohort by 30 adults with confirmed HIV infection, with samples collected serially over a mean of roughly six years (range 1-12). About 35% of the 30 participants with HIV were female. No cross-contamination during QIAcube processing was seen in test extractions of a monoclonal T-cell line run alongside 33 polyclonal samples. A retrospective serial study tested whether changes in peripheral blood TRB repertoire composition and diversity were associated with ART initiation and durable HIV suppression. What the work shows at the level of the full study, not this receptor alone: Owing to limited PBMC availability, only the TCR beta chain was sequenced, without alpha chain pairing. Samples dated from 2004 to 2017, and the ART regimens used may be less effective than current ones. CDR3 length ranges in HIV repertoires were narrower than in controls, and network structure suggested an antigen-experienced repertoire with only a slight naive shift after ART. Inferences about post-ART repertoire changes are limited because no data were available on ART adherence, viral resistance or therapy changes. Because pre-ART samples had limited cell numbers, unsorted PBMC were profiled rather than sorted CD4+ and CD8+ T cells. Expanded TRB clones identified before ART initiation dominated the repertoire at all time points, although this dominance fluctuated and declined in many PLHIV after ART. Starting ART was linked to a significant rise in TRB diversity, yet even with long-term ART the diversity remained significantly lower than in transplant donor controls.

The immunoSEQ hsTCRB v3.0 assay was used at survey level resolution to sequence the TRB variable region. The target sequencing depth for TRB was roughly 40,000-50,000 T-cell genomes per sample. An Illumina MiSeq with a v3 150-cycle kit was used to sequence the pooled TRB libraries. As for how the authors treated the data: Analysis of repertoires was carried out in R inside a reproducible Nextflow workflow spanning QC, data transformation and analysis. LymphoSeq2, an R package for AIRR-Seq data exploration, was used to implement custom analyses. After excluding a few samples that yielded fewer than 5000 total TRB sequences, 190 or so HIV repertoires remained for analysis. Of the roughly 190 retained HIV repertoires, 55 to 60 were collected before and around 130 after ART initiation. Repertoires were downsampled to 5000 TRB nucleotide sequences, and summary statistics were averaged over 100 downsampling iterations. Only TRB sequences with CDR3 regions of at least seven amino acids were retained for analysis. Diversity was assessed using a clonality score derived from Shannon entropy and using the Gini coefficient. In the repertoire networks, any two of the top 5000 CDR3 amino acid sequences were linked whenever the two sequences differed by an edit distance of one. Antigen specificity groups and MHC restriction were predicted for TRB CDR3 amino acid sequences with GLIPH2. CDR3 amino acid sequences were matched against VDJdb and McPAS-TCR to flag known CMV, EBV, HIV or tissue antigen associations. Pre-ART, post-ART and control groups were compared with Wilcoxon signed-rank tests and Holm-Bonferroni correction. The table was pulled from immuneACCESS by TCRdb, which kept in-frame rearrangements only. Such tables lose some clones; where checked, under half of the loss comes from unresolved V genes, and the rest has no known cause. V and J calls and clone size are given by that table; D and trimming were obtained from the DNA. The sample table holds under 20,000 clones, of which 80% were seen once. The ten largest make up roughly 10% of the sample.

To be included, a participant needed at least one PBMC sample from before ART initiation plus at least two post-ART samples. All participants with HIV were treated in the United States of America. Before DNA extraction, cryopreserved samples of about 0.95-11 million PBMC were thawed and then washed. At the time of the earliest PBMC sample, participants with HIV were aged between roughly 20 and 60 years. PBMC samples were contributed by each participant from 1-4 timepoints before ART initiation and 2-8 timepoints after ART initiation, with a median of 7 samples. For every participant, serial HIV viral load, CD4+ T-cell count, ART history and demographic data were obtained. Genomic DNA was extracted from unsorted PBMC with a Qiagen kit on a QIAcube, with processing performed in batches of 12 samples. This clone has more than one count but fewer than ten. The antigen it recognizes is unknown. Per-nucleotide qualities are absent, and no much larger clonotype sits a single base away.

This receptor was obtained from a woman aged 35 to 49 with HIV. Sequences were derived from unsorted PBMCs, sampled 0.2 years after starting antiretroviral therapy.

Here is the DNA: TGCAGCGTTGTGGTGTTAACCGGGGAGCTGTTTTTT. The resulting protein is CSVVVLTGELFF. This chain joins TRBV29-1 to TRBJ2-2, with no confidently assigned D gene. The germline V gene supplies CDR1 SQVTM and CDR2 ANQGSEA. Measured from the cysteine to the phenylalanine, the CDR3 is 12 residues long. Kept here is only the CDR3 DNA, which spans 36 bases and is read in frame from base 1. Trimming takes 4 bases from V and 5 bases from J, and the germline ends sit 8 bases apart.